This TCR beta chain is from a study of T cells in Graves' hyperthyroidism and ophthalmopathy. Broader study findings: In blood, most of the thyroid clonotypes expanded above 0.001 were also present.

Germline CDR1 reads SQVTM; CDR2 reads ANQGSEA. The V segment lost 8 bases and the J segment 4 bases; nucleotides outside the gene matches: 6. The CDR3 runs to 12 residues. Amplification of TCR beta CDR3 regions used RNA as the template. A first-round RT-PCR of the TCR CDR3 used the HTBI primer set. One entry per CDR3 protein, called by TCRdb with MiXCR from the multiplex PCR reads. This sample has hundreds of thousands of distinct CDR3 sequences, with over 35% found just once. This clonotype has a handful of counts. Its antigen is not identified. Stability of Graves' hyperthyroidism was defined as absent ophthalmopathy progression within 18 months.

The sample was blood. This TCR was sampled from a young man with Graves' hyperthyroidism. The chain combines TRBV29-1 with TRBJ1-1; 8 nucleotides match TRBD1. CDR3: CSSGQGVTEAFF. CDR3 DNA sequence: TGCAGCTCAGGACAGGGCGTCACTGAAGCTTTCTTT.